This record concerns one T cell receptor beta chain sequence. What it binds is not known. The data were taken from a study of vaccination and CD4 T cells after COVID-19. The wider study: Everyone enrolled got two doses of BNT162b2 or mRNA-1273 vaccine. The stimulating agents, overlapping spike peptides, came from SARS-CoV-2, HCoV-NL63, HCoV-OC43 and HCoV-229E.

Treatment specified: roughly 11-day PBMC culture with coronavirus spike peptide pools or control peptides (ViraFEST assay). Positive PCR tests dated from March to December 2020, predating US Alpha, Beta and Delta variants. CDR3 length: 13 residues. Germline CDR1 LGHNA, CDR2 YNFKEQ. With 1 base removed from V and 4 bases from J, the gap between germline ends came to 7 bases. The Oncomine TCR Beta short-read assay was what sequenced the DNA obtained from cultured CD4+ T cells. TCRdb called the PCR reads again in MiXCR, with one record for every CDR3 protein. The sample records some 16,000 distinct CDR3 sequences, around half being singletons.

The clonotype originates from a human donor who had recovered from COVID-19. Sequencing used CD4+ T cells from blood, cultured in vitro. The chain joins TRBV4-2 to TRBJ1-1, with D unresolved. The CDR3 sequence: CASSQAQVTEAFF. The CDR3, as DNA: TGTGCCAGCAGCCAAGCCCAGGTCACTGAAGCTTTCTTT.